What follows are 26 T cell receptor beta chains derived from one specimen sequenced in a study of T cells after yellow fever vaccination. Each CDR3 protein is one row after TCRdb ran MiXCR on the 5' RACE reads. The table includes some 420,000 distinct CDR3 sequences, roughly a sixth detected once. The sample consisted of PBMCs, taken before the yellow fever booster vaccination. Receptors were obtained from a man aged 18-30 years who received the YFV17D yellow fever vaccine.

V is TRBV29-1 and J is TRBJ2-7; D is possibly TRBD1 or TRBD2 (5 bases each). CDR1 SQVTM and CDR2 ANQGSEA come from the germline V gene. The CDR3 extends over 15 amino acids. The ends were cut back, 2 bases at V and 5 bases at J, with 19 bases in the middle. The CDR3, as DNA: TGCAGCGTTGAACTCGGGACCAAAGCAAACGACGAGCAGTACTTC. It is translated as CSVELGTKANDEQYF.

In its sample, this clonotype was seen a few times. The chain joins TRBV4-1 to TRBJ1-2; D is uncertain. This CDR3 has 13 residues. Trimming removed 0 bases from V and 6 bases from J, with 8 bases in between. Germline CDR1 is MGHRA and CDR2 is YSYEKL. CDR3 residues: CASSQDLGDGYTF. Written as DNA, the CDR3 is TGCGCCAGCAGCCAAGATCTTGGCGATGGCTACACCTTC.

The genes are TRBV12-3 or TRBV12-4 and TRBJ1-6; possible D gene TRBD1, 5 bases. Trimming stripped 5 bases from V and 9 bases from J, with 17 bases between. The CDR3 totals 15 residues. CDR3 sequence (DNA): TGTGCCAGCAGTCCCCCCGCAGGGCCAATTTCACCCCTCCACTTT. The encoded protein is CASSPPAGPISPLHF.

The chain carries TRBV10-2 and TRBJ2-1, with 16 bases matching TRBD2. The CDR3 totals 15 residues. V dropped 8 bases and J dropped 10; count of bases not matched to a gene: 8. Germline V gives CDR1 WSHSY, CDR2 SAAADI. The CDR3, as DNA: TGCGCCAGCCATGGGACTAGCGGGGGGGCAGGGGAGCAGTTCTTC. Translated: CASHGTSGGAGEQFF.

V usage is TRBV14 and J usage is TRBJ1-3; a possible D gene is TRBD1 (5 bases). The CDR3 is 15 residues long. V lost 2 bases and J 3 bases, leaving 11 bases between the germline ends. The germline V gene has CDR1 SGHDN and CDR2 FVKESK. The DNA for the CDR3 is TGTGCCAGCAGCCAACAAGGGGCGCGTGGAAACACCATATATTTT. It is translated as CASSQQGARGNTIYF.

J is TRBJ1-5 and V is TRBV18, with 8 bases matching TRBD1. Germline trimming cut 4 bases from V and 1 base from J; bases unmatched to any gene: 6. The CDR3 covers 16 residues. Germline CDR1 is KGHSH and CDR2 is LQKENI. CDR3 sequence: CASSRGQGGSNQPQHF. In nucleotides, the CDR3 is TGTGCCAGCTCACGAGGACAGGGAGGAAGCAATCAGCCCCAGCATTTT.

This clonotype was recorded a few times. The chain has TRBV29-1 and TRBJ2-7; D could derive from TRBD1 or TRBD2 (7 bases each). The CDR3 contains 13 residues. The germline V and J ends were trimmed by 4 bases and 4 bases, with 14 bases remaining between them. Germline V gives CDR1 SQVTM, CDR2 ANQGSEA. In DNA form, the CDR3 reads TGCAGCGTTGTCCAGGGGGGGAGGTACGAGCAGTACTTC. As protein: CSVVQGGRYEQYF.

In regard to this clonotype: Just one base apart from a much larger clone, this may be a read error. The chain has TRBV5-1 and TRBJ2-5, with TRBD1 matching 8 bases. This CDR3 is built from 13 residues. Germline CDR1 SGHRS, CDR2 YFSETQ. The V segment lost 7 bases and the J segment 4 bases; nucleotides outside the gene matches: 6. CDR3 sequence (DNA): TGCGCCAGCTGCAGGGGGCGCGGAGAGACCCAGTACTTC. This gives the protein CASCRGRGETQYF. Filled out from reference TRBV5-1 and TRBJ2-5, the complete variable domain reads KAGVTQTPRYLIKTRGQQVTLSCSPISGHRSVSWYQQTPGQGLQFLFEYFSETQRNKGNFPGRFSGRQFSNSRSEMNVSTLELGDSALYLCASCRGRGETQYFGPGTRLLVL.

The V and J genes are TRBV20-1 and TRBJ2-5; a weak D match, TRBD2 (6 bases). The CDR3 contains 14 residues. Germline V gene lookup returns CDR1 DFQATT and CDR2 SNEGSKA (reference sequence). Between the trimmed V and J ends, which lost 0 bases and 2 bases, there was a span of 10 bases. Written as DNA, the CDR3 is TGCAGTGCTAGAGAGGTTAGCGGACAAGAGACCCAGTACTTC. Its translation: CSAREVSGQETQYF.

The chain carries TRBV20-1 and TRBJ1-4; no firm D call. Germline V lookup: CDR1 DFQATT, CDR2 SNEGSKA (reference sequence). This CDR3 spans 21 amino acids. The V end lost 4 bases, the J end lost 7 bases, and 37 bases lay between the germline ends. DNA of the CDR3: TGCAGTGCTAAACCAACCCCTGGAGGAGGGCAAGGGCTTGGGCAAGGTGAAAAACTGTTTTTT. This gives the protein CSAKPTPGGGQGLGQGEKLFF.

This clonotype was counted between two and nine times. This sequence joins TRBV5-5 and TRBJ2-1; no clear D gene. This CDR3 comprises 14 residues. Germline V gives CDR1 SGHKS, CDR2 YYEKEE (reference sequence). Trimming shortened V by 4 bases and J by 5 bases, and 13 bases separated the two germline ends. DNA for the CDR3: TGTGCCAGCAGCCCTCATCCAGACGACAATGAGCAGTTCTTC. Amino acid sequence: CASSPHPDDNEQFF.

As to this clonotype: One junction end disagrees with the germline gene, perhaps due to a read error. This chain connects TRBV7-6 to TRBJ2-1; 8 bases fit TRBD2. Germline V lookup: CDR1 SGHVS, CDR2 FNYEAQ. CDR3 length: 15 residues. The CDR3 nucleotides read TGTGCCAGCAGCTCTCGGGGGGGCTCCGACAATGAGCAGTTCTTC. Its protein product is CASSSRGGSDNEQFF.

The chain links TRBV5-1 to TRBJ2-1; D is uncertain. V lost 4 bases and J lost 6, with 11 bases in between. Germline V gene lookup returns CDR1 SGHRS and CDR2 YFSETQ. The CDR3 loop spans 13 amino acids. The DNA for the CDR3 is TGCGCCAGCAGCAACACCCTTGGCAATGAGCAGTTCTTC. This gives the protein CASSNTLGNEQFF.

The chain employs TRBV6-2 or TRBV6-3 and TRBJ2-4; D is perhaps TRBD1 (6 bases). Trimming cost V 6 bases and J 0 bases, with 12 bases left between them. The CDR3 sequence is 15 residues long. The germline CDR1 and CDR2 sequences are MNHEY and SVGEGT. The CDR3 here is CASSYGQLAKNIQYF. DNA of the CDR3: TGTGCCAGCAGCTACGGACAGTTAGCCAAAAACATTCAGTACTTC.

This clonotype was seen only a few times. This chain links TRBV27 with TRBJ2-7; D is unclear. Germline loops: CDR1 MNHEY, CDR2 SMNVEV (reference sequence). There are 13 residues in the CDR3. V shed 2 bases and J shed 5 bases, with 10 bases lying between them. The chain's CDR3 is CASSLTRSHEQYF. Written as DNA, the CDR3 is TGTGCCAGCAGTTTAACTCGCAGTCACGAGCAGTACTTC.

This clonotype was seen a handful of times. J is TRBJ1-1 and V is TRBV7-2, with 8 positions matching TRBD1. The CDR3 consists of 15 residues. Germline lookup yields CDR1 SGHTA and CDR2 FQGNSA. With V trimmed by 1 base and J by 5 bases, 6 bases remained unmatched. The CDR3 is CASSLDLRQGTEAFF. The CDR3 DNA reads as TGTGCCAGCAGCTTAGATCTTAGACAGGGGACTGAAGCTTTCTTT.

The J gene is TRBJ1-3, the V gene TRBV4-3, with a weak D call TRBD1 (6 bases). Trimming removed 3 bases at V and 0 bases at J, with 15 bases between. CDR1 is LGHNA, CDR2 YSLEER, per germline. The CDR3 consists of 17 residues. The CDR3 sequence is CASSQQGQANSGNTIYF. CDR3 DNA sequence: TGCGCCAGCAGCCAGCAGGGGCAGGCCAACTCTGGAAACACCATATATTTT.

The chain couples TRBV7-9 to TRBJ1-2; 7 nucleotides match TRBD1. J was trimmed by 6 bases and V by 5 bases; bases with no gene match: 12. Germline V lookup: CDR1 SEHNR, CDR2 FQNEAQ (reference sequence). The CDR3 extends over 15 amino acids. The CDR3 region has the DNA TGTGCCAGCAGCATGTTACAGGGGCTAGTGGATGGCTACACCTTC. It codes for CASSMLQGLVDGYTF. The entire variable domain, with the rest obtained from reference TRBV7-9 and TRBJ1-2, is as follows: DTGVSQNPRHKITKRGQNVTFRCDPISEHNRLYWYRQTLGQGPEFLTYFQNEAQLEKSRLLSDRFSAERPKGSFSTLEIQRTEQGDSAMYLCASSMLQGLVDGYTFGSGTRLTVV.

The genes are TRBV5-1 and TRBJ2-3; TRBD1 matches at 7 bases. The CDR3 is 14 amino acids. The germline gives CDR1 SGHRS, CDR2 YFSETQ. Unmatched junction bases numbered 8, after V lost 6 bases and J lost 4 bases. In DNA form, the CDR3 reads TGCGCCAGCAAGAAACAGGGGTTCTCAGATACGCAGTATTTT. The encoded protein is CASKKQGFSDTQYF. Drawing the rest from reference TRBV5-1 and TRBJ2-3, the complete variable domain is KAGVTQTPRYLIKTRGQQVTLSCSPISGHRSVSWYQQTPGQGLQFLFEYFSETQRNKGNFPGRFSGRQFSNSRSEMNVSTLELGDSALYLCASKKQGFSDTQYFGPGTRLTVL.

This clonotype was counted ten times or more. One junction end does not reproduce the germline sequence, and a read error may be involved. J is TRBJ1-6 and V is TRBV4-2; D remains unclear. The CDR3 totals 13 residues. The germline CDR1 and CDR2 sequences are LGHNA and YNFKEQ. Here the CDR3 reads CASSQASGLVVGF. CDR3 bases: TGTGCCAGCAGCCAAGCATCGGGCCTCGTCGTCGGATTT.

The V and J genes are TRBV2 and TRBJ2-3, with 8 bases matching TRBD1. CDR3 length equals 15 residues. Germline V gives CDR1 SNHLY, CDR2 FYNNEI. V lost 6 bases, J lost 1 base, and 6 bases stayed unmatched. The DNA of the CDR3 is TGTGCCAGCAGCGGAGGACAGGGAGGCACAGATACGCAGTATTTT. Translation gives CASSGGQGGTDTQYF.

This clonotype was seen a few times. This chain links TRBV30 with TRBJ2-5; maybe TRBD2 (5 bases). V was shortened by 0 bases and J by 7 bases, with 12 bases between the two germline ends. The germline V gene has CDR1 GTSNPN and CDR2 SVGIG (reference sequence). This CDR3 contains 13 residues. The CDR3 region is CAWSVGGRLTQYF. DNA of the CDR3: TGTGCCTGGAGTGTCGGCGGGCGATTGACCCAGTACTTC.

V is TRBV7-2 and J is TRBJ2-3; TRBD2 is a possible D gene (6 bases). Germline values: CDR1 SGHTA, CDR2 FQGNSA. The CDR3 contains 13 residues. Trimming took 5 bases from V and 7 from J, leaving 13 bases between them. The chain's CDR3 is CASSRLGVNTQYF. The DNA of the CDR3 is TGTGCCAGCAGCAGACTAGGGGTAAATACGCAGTATTTT.

This clonotype was detected once. The CDR3 reads CASSPRRGNYGYTF. Here the CDR3 DNA reads TGTGCCAGCAGCCCCCGCAGGGGGAACTATGGCTACACCTTC. V and J are TRBV3-1 and TRBJ1-2; 7 nucleotides line up with TRBD1. The CDR3 consists of 14 residues. V lost 4 bases, J lost 2 bases, and 4 bases stayed unmatched. Germline loops: CDR1 LGHDT, CDR2 YNNKEL (reference sequence).

This clonotype was counted only a few times. V is TRBV20-1 and J is TRBJ1-1, with D possibly being TRBD1 (5 bases). Germline V CDR1 and CDR2: DFQATT, SNEGSKA (reference sequence). With 6 bases removed from V and 3 bases from J, the gap between germline ends came to 14 bases. This CDR3 region has 13 residues. CDR3 loop: CSAGQGADTEAFF. In nucleotides, the CDR3 is TGCAGTGCCGGGCAGGGAGCGGACACTGAAGCTTTCTTT.

This clonotype was counted only a few times. The chain's CDR3 is CASSFPGGNTEAFF. CDR3 nucleotide sequence: TGTGCCAGCAGTTTTCCAGGGGGGAACACTGAAGCTTTCTTT. The rearrangement uses TRBV27 and TRBJ1-1, with 7 bases fitting TRBD1. V was clipped by 3 bases and J by 1 base; unmatched bases: 2. The CDR3 sequence is 14 residues long. CDR1 is MNHEY and CDR2 is SMNVEV in the germline V gene (reference sequence).